The clone carrying this T cell receptor (beta chain) showed up just once. These data come from a study of shared T cell receptors in the human thymus. Generated by immunoSEQ multiplex PCR, the TCRdb table keeps only in-frame clones and is missing some. The table has over 450,000 clones, around three quarters seen once. The same data also went into a second study, on human thymus T cells. Per that study: Having corrective surgery for congenital heart defects, healthy Finnish infants were the ones who donated.

The sample consisted of thymocytes. This clonotype was obtained from a boy in the first two years of life with a congenital heart defect.

DNA for the CDR3: TGTGCCAGCAGGCCCTACAAAGCGGGGGCAGATACGCAGTATTTT. Amino acids: CASRPYKAGADTQYF. The chain has TRBV4-2 and TRBJ2-3, with 8 bases identical to TRBD2. The V gene end was trimmed by 6 bases and the J gene end by 4 bases; junction bases not matched to a gene: 9. The CDR3 sequence is 15 residues long. Germline V gene lookup returns CDR1 LGHNA and CDR2 YNFKEQ.